These 13 T cell receptor beta chains came from one sample sequenced in a study of human T cells and chemical hapten exposure. TCRdb ran MiXCR on the RACE reads and lists one entry per CDR3 protein. Among 300,000 to 350,000 distinct CDR3 sequences listed, 5.5% to 8% were seen once. Documented time point: patch test 1, 2 weeks after DPC sensitization. Treatment: therapeutic diphenylcyclopropenone sensitization with weekly scalp DPC. The specimen comprised whole blood, sampled in connection with sensitization to the hapten diphenylcyclopropenone (DPC). These receptors all stem from a woman under 30 with alopecia areata. Some clones in this sample may be carry-over from other donors' samples.

There are a few counts of this clonotype. The CDR3 DNA follows: TGCAGTGCTAGAGATCAAGCCGTAAAGAGCAATCAGCCCCAGCATTTT. It translates to CSARDQAVKSNQPQHF. The chain joins TRBV20-1 to TRBJ1-5; D not certain. Germline lookup yields CDR1 DFQATT and CDR2 SNEGSKA (reference sequence). This CDR3 comprises 16 residues. The germline V and J ends were trimmed by 0 bases and 1 base, with 13 bases remaining between them.

The table lists this clonotype with many counts. V usage is TRBV6-6 and J usage is TRBJ2-2, with 9 bases identical to TRBD1. CDR3 length: 15 amino acids. Germline-derived CDR1 and CDR2 are MNHNY and SVGAGI (reference sequence). Trimming took 4 bases from V and 6 from J; bases not matched to a gene: 6. CDR3 in amino acids: CASSSRTGEAGELFF. The DNA of the CDR3 is TGTGCCAGCAGTTCGCGGACAGGGGAGGCCGGGGAGCTGTTTTTT.

In its sample, this clonotype was seen a few times. The chain carries TRBV18 and TRBJ1-3; the D is unclear. The V and J ends lost 3 bases and 0 bases respectively, with 9 bases between them. The CDR3 totals 15 residues. Germline CDR1 reads KGHSH; CDR2 reads LQKENI. CDR3 protein: CASSPDLSSGNTIYF. DNA for the CDR3: TGTGCCAGCTCACCCGACCTTTCCTCTGGAAACACCATATATTTT.

This clonotype has ten or more counts. The chain joins TRBV12-3 or TRBV12-4 to TRBJ2-3; a weak D match, TRBD1 (7 bases). The V gene lost 6 bases and the J gene lost 6 bases, with 28 bases spanning the gap. The CDR3 totals 18 residues. CDR3 in DNA: TGTGCCAGCAGGCCCTATCGGAGGGGCAGGGGGGTCATGGATACGCAGTATTTT. It translates to CASRPYRRGRGVMDTQYF.

The chain combines TRBV7-3 with TRBJ2-1, with 8 bases identical to TRBD2. This CDR3 has 15 residues. Per the germline V gene, CDR1 is SGHTA and CDR2 is FQGTGA. Unmatched junction bases numbered 7, after V lost 5 bases and J lost 4 bases. CDR3 sequence: CASSVSGAQYNEQFF. The CDR3 DNA reads TGTGCCAGCAGCGTTAGCGGGGCCCAATACAATGAGCAGTTCTTC.

This clonotype was detected a few times. The chain has TRBV4-1 and TRBJ1-3, with D possibly matching TRBD1 (6 bases). The CDR3 covers 14 residues. The V gene's germline CDR1 is MGHRA and CDR2 YSYEKL. V was clipped by 1 base and J by 8 bases, with 12 bases between them. In nucleotides, the CDR3 is TGCGCCAGCAGCCAAGGAGGGACATTGGACACCATATATTTT. It encodes CASSQGGTLDTIYF.

The chain joins TRBV10-3 to TRBJ1-1, with D tentatively TRBD1 (5 bases). The germline V gene has CDR1 ENHRY and CDR2 SYGVKD. The CDR3 runs to 13 residues. V shed 2 bases and J shed 2 bases, with 6 bases lying between them. CDR3 protein: CAISEQGNTEAFF. Here the CDR3 DNA reads TGTGCCATCAGTGAGCAGGGTAACACTGAAGCTTTCTTT.

This clonotype was detected ten times or more. This chain connects TRBV7-8 to TRBJ1-5, with 7 bases identical to TRBD1. Losses at the gene ends were 5 bases for V and 2 bases for J; bases not matched to a gene: 15. The length of the CDR3 is 18 residues. Looked up from germline, CDR1 is SGHVS and CDR2 is FQNEAQ. The DNA for the CDR3 is TGTGCCAGCAGCCGAGACAGGGAGGGCCCCCGGGGCAATCAGCCCCAGCATTTT. Translated: CASSRDREGPRGNQPQHF.

This clonotype was counted only a few times. This chain connects TRBV5-6 to TRBJ2-7; 7 bases agree with TRBD2. Germline trimming cut 4 bases from V and 5 bases from J; bases unmatched to any gene: 15. CDR1 is SGHDT and CDR2 is YYEEEE in the germline V gene. CDR3 size: 16 residues. CDR3 coding DNA: TGTGCCAGCAGCCTCTTACTAAGCGGGGTCGGGGACGAGCAGTACTTC. Its protein product is CASSLLLSGVGDEQYF.

This clonotype came up a few times. The chain employs TRBV12-3 or TRBV12-4 and TRBJ1-5, with TRBD1 matching 8 bases. Trimming removed 6 bases from V and 7 bases from J; junction bases left unmatched: 5. The CDR3 extends over 13 amino acids. CDR3 protein: CASSYTGGQPQHF. In nucleotides, the CDR3 is TGTGCCAGCAGCTATACAGGGGGACAGCCCCAGCATTTT.

This clonotype was counted at least ten times. The chain combines TRBV4-2 with TRBJ2-3; 11 bases agree with TRBD2. After removal of 1 base from V and 4 bases from J, the junction contained 7 bases not matched to a gene. The CDR3 totals 17 residues. Germline V lookup: CDR1 LGHNA, CDR2 YNFKEQ. The DNA of the CDR3 is TGTGCCAGCAGCCAAGGGGCTAGCGGGGGGCCGTCAGATACGCAGTATTTT. This sequence encodes CASSQGASGGPSDTQYF.

At least ten counts were recorded for this clonotype. The J gene is TRBJ1-1, the V gene TRBV28; no clear D gene. CDR3 size: 13 residues. V dropped 7 bases and J dropped 3 bases, with 12 bases sitting between them. The germline gives CDR1 MDHEN, CDR2 SYDVKM. This CDR3 is CASNIGSYTEAFF. The CDR3 DNA reads TGTGCCAGCAACATTGGGAGTTACACTGAAGCTTTCTTT.

V and J are TRBV12-3 or TRBV12-4 and TRBJ1-2; TRBD1 agrees at 8 bases. The CDR3 consists of 13 residues. J lost 6 bases, V lost 3 bases, and 3 bases had no gene match. The CDR3 region is CASSLTGANGYTF. The CDR3, as DNA: TGTGCCAGCAGTTTGACAGGGGCTAATGGCTACACCTTC.